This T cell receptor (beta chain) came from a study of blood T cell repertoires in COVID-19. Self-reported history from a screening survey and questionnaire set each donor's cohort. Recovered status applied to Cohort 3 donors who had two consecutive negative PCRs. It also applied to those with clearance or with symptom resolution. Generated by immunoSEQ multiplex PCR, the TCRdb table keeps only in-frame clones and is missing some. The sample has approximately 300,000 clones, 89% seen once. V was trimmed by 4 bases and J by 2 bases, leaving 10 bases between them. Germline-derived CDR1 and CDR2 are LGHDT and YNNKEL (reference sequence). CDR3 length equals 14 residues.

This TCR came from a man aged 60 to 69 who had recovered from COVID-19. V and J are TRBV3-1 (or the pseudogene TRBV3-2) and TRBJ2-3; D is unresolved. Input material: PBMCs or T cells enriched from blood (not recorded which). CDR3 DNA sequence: TGTGCCAGCAGCCCGATGGGCCCCACAGATACGCAGTATTTT. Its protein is CASSPMGPTDTQYF.